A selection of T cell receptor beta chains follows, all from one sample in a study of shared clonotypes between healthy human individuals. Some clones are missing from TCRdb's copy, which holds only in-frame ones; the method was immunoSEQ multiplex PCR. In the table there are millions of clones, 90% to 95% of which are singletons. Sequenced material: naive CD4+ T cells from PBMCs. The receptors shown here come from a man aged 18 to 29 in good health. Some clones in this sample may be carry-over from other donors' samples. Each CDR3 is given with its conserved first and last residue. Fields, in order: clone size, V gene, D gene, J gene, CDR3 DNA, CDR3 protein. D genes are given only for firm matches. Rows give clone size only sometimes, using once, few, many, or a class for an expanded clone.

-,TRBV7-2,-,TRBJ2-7,TGTGCCAGCACCCAGGTGGGAAATTACTACGAGCAGTACTTC,CASTQVGNYYEQYF
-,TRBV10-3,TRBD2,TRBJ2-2,TGTGCCATCAGTGATCTAGCGGAGCACACCGGGGAGCTGTTTTTT,CAISDLAEHTGELFF
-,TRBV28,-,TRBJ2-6,TGTGCCAGCAGTTATTCTCCCTCTGGGGCCAACGTCCTGACTTTC,CASSYSPSGANVLTF
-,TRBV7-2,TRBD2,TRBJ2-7,TGTGCCAGCAGCTTATCGGCTAGCGGGGGGTCCCAGCAGTACTTC,CASSLSASGGSQQYF
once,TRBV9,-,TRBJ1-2,TGTGCCAGCAGCCCAGACAGCTATGGCTACACCTTC,CASSPDSYGYTF
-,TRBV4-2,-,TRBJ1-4,TGTGCCAGCAGCCAAGATGAGGGACTCAGGAATGAAAAACTGTTTTTT,CASSQDEGLRNEKLFF
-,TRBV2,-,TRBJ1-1,TGTGCCAGCGGACTTTTGATGGGGACTGAAGCTTTCTTT,CASGLLMGTEAFF
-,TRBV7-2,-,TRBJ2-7,TGTGCCAGCAGCCTGACAGGCGAGCAGTACTTC,CASSLTGEQYF
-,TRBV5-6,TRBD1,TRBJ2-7,TGTGCCAGCAGCATTACGGGACAGGGGTTTACCTACGAGCAGTACTTC,CASSITGQGFTYEQYF
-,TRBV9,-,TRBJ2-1,TGTGCCAGCAGCGCCCAGTGGGGTGGGACTCACAATGAGCAGTTCTTC,CASSAQWGGTHNEQFF
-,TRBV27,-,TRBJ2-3,TGTGCCAGCAGTCTCATGCCCACGGGACGGGGCACAGATACGCAGTATTTT,CASSLMPTGRGTDTQYF
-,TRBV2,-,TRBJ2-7,TGTGCCAGCAGTGTCGATAGAGGGAGATACGAGCAGTACTTC,CASSVDRGRYEQYF
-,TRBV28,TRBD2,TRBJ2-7,TGTGCCAGCAATACTCTAGCGGGAGTGGTTCAGTACTTC,CASNTLAGVVQYF
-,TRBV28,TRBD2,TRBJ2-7,TGTGCCAGCAGAGTAGCGGGAGGGAGCTCCTACGAGCAGTACTTC,CASRVAGGSSYEQYF
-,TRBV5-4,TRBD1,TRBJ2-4,TGTGCCAGCAGCACTCCGACAGGGGGCGAAAACATTCAGTACTTC,CASSTPTGGENIQYF
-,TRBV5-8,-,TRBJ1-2,TGTGCCAGCAGCTTGGTGGTTTTCGGGGGAGGAGGCTACACCTTC,CASSLVVFGGGGYTF
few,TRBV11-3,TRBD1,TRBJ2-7,TGTGCCAGCAGCTTAGGTACAGGGGGTCTTTACGAGCAGTACTTC,CASSLGTGGLYEQYF
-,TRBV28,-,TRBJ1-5,TGTGCCAGCAGTTTATTAGGGGGAATCAATCAGCCCCAGCATTTT,CASSLLGGINQPQHF
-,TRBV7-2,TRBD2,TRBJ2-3,TGTGCCAGCAGCTTAAGGTTCGAGCGGGAGCTGTATTTT,CASSLRFERELYF
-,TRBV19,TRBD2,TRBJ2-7,TGTGCCAGTAGTATAGATCGAGGTACTAGCGGGAGATACGAGCAGTACTTC,CASSIDRGTSGRYEQYF
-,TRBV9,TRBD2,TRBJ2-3,TGTGCCAGCAGCGGGGCCGGGACTAGCGGGAGCACAGATACGCAGTATTTT,CASSGAGTSGSTDTQYF
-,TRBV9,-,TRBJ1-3,TGTGCCAGCAGCGGAGAGGACAGTCGCTCTGGAAACACCATATATTTT,CASSGEDSRSGNTIYF
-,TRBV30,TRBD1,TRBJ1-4,TGTGCCTGGCTACAGGGGACCGGTAGTGAAAAACTGTTTTTT,CAWLQGTGSEKLFF
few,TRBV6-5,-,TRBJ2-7,TGTGCCACCACTCGGGGGGCTAACTCCTACGAGCAGTACTTC,CATTRGANSYEQYF
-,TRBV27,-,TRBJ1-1,TGTGCCAGCAGGCCTCATGGTGAGCAGAATGAAGCTTTCTTT,CASRPHGEQNEAFF
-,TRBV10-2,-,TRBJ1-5,TGCGCCAGCAGTGAGGCAACAGCCTCGTATCAGCCCCAGCATTTT,CASSEATASYQPQHF
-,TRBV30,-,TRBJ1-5,TGTGCCTGGAGTGTGACAGGCGGCAATCAGCCCCAGCATTTT,CAWSVTGGNQPQHF
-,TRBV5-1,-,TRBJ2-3,TGCGCCAGCGGCCAACAGGGCCTCAATGCAGATACGCAGTATTTT,CASGQQGLNADTQYF
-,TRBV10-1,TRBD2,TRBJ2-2,TGCGCCAGCAGCCCCTGGACTAGCGGGAGTTCAGGGGAGCTGTTTTTT,CASSPWTSGSSGELFF
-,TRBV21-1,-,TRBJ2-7,TGTGCCAGCAGCACCCGCCTGCGCGGAGTTTACGAGCAGTACTTC,CASSTRLRGVYEQYF
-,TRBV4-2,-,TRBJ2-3,TGTGCCAGCAGCCAGCCCGGAGGTGGATCTAGCACAGATACGCAGTATTTT,CASSQPGGGSSTDTQYF
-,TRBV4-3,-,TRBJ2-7,TGCGCCAGCAGCCAAGATCCGGCTAGCTCCTACGAGCAGTACTTC,CASSQDPASSYEQYF
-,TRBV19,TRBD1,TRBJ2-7,TGTGCCAGTAGTACCACCTGGGACAGGGAAAACGAGCAGTACTTC,CASSTTWDRENEQYF
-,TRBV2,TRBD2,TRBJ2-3,TGTGCCAGCAGGCTTTCTAGCGGGAGCCCAGATACGCAGTATTTT,CASRLSSGSPDTQYF
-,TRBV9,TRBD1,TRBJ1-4,TGTGCCAGCAGCGAGGACAGGGGGGCTGAAAAACTGTTTTTT,CASSEDRGAEKLFF